The 6 T cell receptor beta chains below all came from one sample that was sequenced in a study of PD-L1 blockade in urothelial cancer. Measured with immunoSEQ multiplex PCR; TCRdb has only the in-frame clones, and not every one. The top ten clones hold approximately 1.8% of a sample with about 50,000 clones, under 85% of them seen once. Time point of the sample: peripheral blood 6 weeks after treatment start. The specimen comprised PBMCs, sampled around atezolizumab (anti-PD-L1) treatment. The receptors come from a man aged 45-60 years with urothelial cancer.

The chain recombines TRBV5-1 with TRBJ1-1; D not certain. Germline lookup yields CDR1 SGHRS and CDR2 YFSETQ. The CDR3 extends over 15 amino acids. V was pared by 0 bases and J by 4 bases, with 13 bases between. CDR3 sequence reads: CASSLDPGGITEAFF. The CDR3 nucleotides are TGCGCCAGCAGCTTGGATCCGGGTGGAATCACTGAAGCTTTCTTT.

The genes are TRBV19 and TRBJ2-3; 10 bases are a match to TRBD2. Germline assignment: CDR1 LNHDA and CDR2 SQIVND (reference sequence). The CDR3 length is 16 residues. Trimming cost V 3 bases and J 0 bases; bases outside gene matches: 3. CDR3 DNA: TGTGCCAGTAGTATGAGGACTAGCGGTAGCACAGATACGCAGTATTTT. It is translated as CASSMRTSGSTDTQYF.

V usage is TRBV14 and J usage is TRBJ1-6, with D maybe TRBD1 (6 bases). This CDR3 is 13 amino acids long. Germline V gene data show CDR1 as SGHDN and CDR2 as FVKESK. Trimming pared 4 bases from V and 15 bases from J, leaving 16 bases between. The CDR3 spells CASSRVGGTHLHF. In DNA, the CDR3 is TGTGCCAGCAGCCGAGTCGGGGGGACACACCTCCACTTT.

The chain employs TRBV5-1 and TRBJ1-1, with D possibly being TRBD1 (6 bases). The CDR3 runs 15 residues. The germline V gene encodes CDR1 SGHRS and CDR2 YFSETQ. V dropped 4 bases and J dropped 2 bases, with 15 bases sitting between them. The CDR3 bases are TGCGCCAGCAGCCCGGGGCCGGACAGAAACACTGAAGCTTTCTTT. Its protein product is CASSPGPDRNTEAFF.

This clone has a single count. The chain links TRBV18 to TRBJ2-7; D ambiguous. This CDR3 comprises 12 residues. V lost 5 bases, J lost 0 bases, and 5 bases lay in between. Per germline, CDR1 KGHSH and CDR2 LQKENI. CDR3 in amino acids: CASSSSSYEQYF. The CDR3 coding sequence is TGTGCCAGCTCATCCTCCTCCTACGAGCAGTACTTC.

The chain combines TRBV9 with TRBJ2-7; tentatively, D is TRBD2 (6 bases). CDR1 is SGDLS and CDR2 is YYNGEE in the germline V gene. The length of the CDR3 is 15 residues. V was clipped by 0 bases and J by 5 bases, with 15 bases between them. The chain's CDR3 is CASSVDGLGRNEQYF. Here the CDR3 DNA reads TGTGCCAGCAGCGTAGACGGGTTGGGGAGGAACGAGCAGTACTTC.